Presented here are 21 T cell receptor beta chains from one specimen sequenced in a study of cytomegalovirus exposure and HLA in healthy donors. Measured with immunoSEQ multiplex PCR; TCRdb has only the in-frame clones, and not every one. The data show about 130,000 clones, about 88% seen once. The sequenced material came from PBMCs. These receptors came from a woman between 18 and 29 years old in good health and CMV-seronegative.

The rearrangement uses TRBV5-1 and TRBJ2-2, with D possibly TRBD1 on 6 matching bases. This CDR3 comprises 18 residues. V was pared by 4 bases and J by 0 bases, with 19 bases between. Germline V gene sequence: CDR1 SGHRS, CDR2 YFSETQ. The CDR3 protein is CASSNRVLHTANTGELFF. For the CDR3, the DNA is TGCGCCAGCAGCAACAGGGTTTTACACACCGCGAACACCGGGGAGCTGTTTTTT.

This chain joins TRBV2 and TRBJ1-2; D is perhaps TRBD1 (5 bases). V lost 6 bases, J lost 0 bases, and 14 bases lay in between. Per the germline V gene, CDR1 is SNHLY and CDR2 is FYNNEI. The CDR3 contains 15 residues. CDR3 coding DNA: TGTGCCAGCAGGGCAGGGCTCTCCTCTAACTATGGCTACACCTTC. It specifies CASRAGLSSNYGYTF.

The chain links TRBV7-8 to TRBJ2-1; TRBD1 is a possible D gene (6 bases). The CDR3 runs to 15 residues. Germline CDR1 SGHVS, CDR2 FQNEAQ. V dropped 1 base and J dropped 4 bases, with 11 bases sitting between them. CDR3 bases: TGTGCCAGCAGCTTAGTGCAGGGGACATACAATGAGCAGTTCTTC. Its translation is CASSLVQGTYNEQFF.

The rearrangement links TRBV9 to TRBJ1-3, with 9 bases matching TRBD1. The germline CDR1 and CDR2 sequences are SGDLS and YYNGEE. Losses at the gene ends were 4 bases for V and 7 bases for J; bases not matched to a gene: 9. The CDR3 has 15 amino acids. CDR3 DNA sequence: TGTGCCAGCAGCCCTTCGGGACAGGGATTGAACACCATATATTTT. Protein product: CASSPSGQGLNTIYF.

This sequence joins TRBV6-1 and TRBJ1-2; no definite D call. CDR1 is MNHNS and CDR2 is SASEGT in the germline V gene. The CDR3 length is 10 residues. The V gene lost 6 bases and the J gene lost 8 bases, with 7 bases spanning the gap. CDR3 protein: CASRLIGYTF. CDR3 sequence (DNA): TGTGCCAGCAGGCTAATAGGCTACACCTTC.

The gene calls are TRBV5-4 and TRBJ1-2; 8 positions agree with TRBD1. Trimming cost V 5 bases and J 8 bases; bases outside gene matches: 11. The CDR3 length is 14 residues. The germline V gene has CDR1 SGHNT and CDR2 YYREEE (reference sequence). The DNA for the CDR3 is TGTGCCAGCAGATCCGGGACAGGCCAGGGGGGCTACACCTTC. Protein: CASRSGTGQGGYTF.

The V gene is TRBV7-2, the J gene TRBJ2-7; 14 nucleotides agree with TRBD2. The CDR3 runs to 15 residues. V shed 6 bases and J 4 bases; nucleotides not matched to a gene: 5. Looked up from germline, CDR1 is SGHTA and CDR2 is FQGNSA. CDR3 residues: CASRRTSGGLYEQYF. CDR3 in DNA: TGTGCCAGCAGACGGACTAGCGGGGGGTTGTACGAGCAGTACTTC.

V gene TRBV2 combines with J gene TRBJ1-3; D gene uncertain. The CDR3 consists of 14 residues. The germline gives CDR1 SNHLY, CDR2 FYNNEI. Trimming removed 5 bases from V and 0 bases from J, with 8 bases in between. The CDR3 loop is CASSRPSSGNTIYF. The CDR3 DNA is TGTGCCAGCAGTCGCCCGAGCTCTGGAAACACCATATATTTT.

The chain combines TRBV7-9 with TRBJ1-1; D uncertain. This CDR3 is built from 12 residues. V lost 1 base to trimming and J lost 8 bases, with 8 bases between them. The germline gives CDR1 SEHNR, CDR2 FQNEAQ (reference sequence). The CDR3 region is CASSLVAQEAFF. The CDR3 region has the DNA TGTGCCAGCAGCTTAGTCGCACAAGAAGCTTTCTTT.

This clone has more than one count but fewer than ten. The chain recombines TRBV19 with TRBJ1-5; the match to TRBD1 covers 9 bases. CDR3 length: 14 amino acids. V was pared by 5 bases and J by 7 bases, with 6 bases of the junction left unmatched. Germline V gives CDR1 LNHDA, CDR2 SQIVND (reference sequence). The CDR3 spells CASSHKDRGQPQHF. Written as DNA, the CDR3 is TGTGCCAGTAGTCATAAGGACAGGGGCCAGCCCCAGCATTTT.

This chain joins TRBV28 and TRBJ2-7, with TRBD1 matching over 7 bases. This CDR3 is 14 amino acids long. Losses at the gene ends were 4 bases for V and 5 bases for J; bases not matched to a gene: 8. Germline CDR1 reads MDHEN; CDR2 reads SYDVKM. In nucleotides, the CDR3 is TGTGCCAGCAGTTCTAGTGGGACAGTCGACGAGCAGTACTTC. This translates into CASSSSGTVDEQYF.

CDR3 protein: CASSLGEEDWVRNNQPQHF. The CDR3 coding sequence is TGTGCCAGCAGCTTAGGTGAAGAAGATTGGGTGAGGAACAATCAGCCCCAGCATTTT. The chain couples TRBV7-9 to TRBJ1-5; D gene ambiguous. The CDR3 covers 19 residues. Trimming cost V 1 base and J 3 bases, with 22 bases left between them. Germline V lookup: CDR1 SEHNR, CDR2 FQNEAQ (reference sequence).

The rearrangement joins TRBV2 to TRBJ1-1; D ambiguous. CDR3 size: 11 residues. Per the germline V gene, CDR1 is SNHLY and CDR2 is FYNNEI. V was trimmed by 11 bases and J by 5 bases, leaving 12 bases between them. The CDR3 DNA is TGTGCCGCGGGGTACAGAACTGAAGCTTTCTTT. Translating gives CAAGYRTEAFF. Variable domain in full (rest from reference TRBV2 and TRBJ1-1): EPEVTQTPSHQVTQMGQEVILRCVPISNHLYFYWYRQILGQKVEFLVSFYNNEISEKSEIFDDQFSVERPDGSNFTLKIRSTKLEDSAMYFCAAGYRTEAFFGQGTRLTVV.

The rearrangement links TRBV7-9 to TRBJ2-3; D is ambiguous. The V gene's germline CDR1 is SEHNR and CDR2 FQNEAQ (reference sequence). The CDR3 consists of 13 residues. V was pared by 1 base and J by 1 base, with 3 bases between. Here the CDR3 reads CASSLVGTDTQYF. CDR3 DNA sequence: TGTGCCAGCAGCTTAGTAGGCACAGATACGCAGTATTTT.

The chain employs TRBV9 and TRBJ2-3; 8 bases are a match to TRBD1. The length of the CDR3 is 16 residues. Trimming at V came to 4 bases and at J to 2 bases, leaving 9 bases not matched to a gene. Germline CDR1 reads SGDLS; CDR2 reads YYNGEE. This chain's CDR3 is CASSQGATQATDTQYF. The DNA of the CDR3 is TGTGCCAGCAGCCAGGGGGCGACTCAAGCCACAGATACGCAGTATTTT.

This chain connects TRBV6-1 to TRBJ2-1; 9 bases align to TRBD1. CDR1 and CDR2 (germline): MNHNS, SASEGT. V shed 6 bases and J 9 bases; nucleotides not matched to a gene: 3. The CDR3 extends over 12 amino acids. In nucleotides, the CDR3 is TGTGCCAGCAGGGGGACAGGGTTTGAGCAGTTCTTC. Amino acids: CASRGTGFEQFF.

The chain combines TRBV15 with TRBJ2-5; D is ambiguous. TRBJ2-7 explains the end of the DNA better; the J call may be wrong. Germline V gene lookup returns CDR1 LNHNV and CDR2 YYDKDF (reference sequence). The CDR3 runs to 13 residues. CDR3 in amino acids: CATSRDPDYEQYF. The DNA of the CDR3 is TGTGCCACCAGCAGAGATCCAGACTACGAGCAGTACTTC.

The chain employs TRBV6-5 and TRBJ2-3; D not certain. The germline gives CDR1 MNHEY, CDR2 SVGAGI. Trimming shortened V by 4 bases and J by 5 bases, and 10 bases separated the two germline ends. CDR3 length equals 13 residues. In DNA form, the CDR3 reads TGTGCCAGCAGTTTTAAGCATGGAGATACGCAGTATTTT. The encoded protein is CASSFKHGDTQYF.

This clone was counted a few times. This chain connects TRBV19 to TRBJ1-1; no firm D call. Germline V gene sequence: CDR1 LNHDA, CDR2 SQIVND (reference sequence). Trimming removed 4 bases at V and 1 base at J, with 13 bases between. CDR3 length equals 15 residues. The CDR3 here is CASSTTSVANTEAFF. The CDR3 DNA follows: TGTGCCAGTAGTACCACCTCAGTTGCGAACACTGAAGCTTTCTTT.

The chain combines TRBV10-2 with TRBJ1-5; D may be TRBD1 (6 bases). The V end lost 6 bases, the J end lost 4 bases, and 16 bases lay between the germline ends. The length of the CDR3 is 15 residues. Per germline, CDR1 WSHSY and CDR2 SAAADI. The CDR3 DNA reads TGCGCCAGCAGCGTGGACAGTGCCTCAAATCAGCCCCAGCATTTT. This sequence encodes CASSVDSASNQPQHF.

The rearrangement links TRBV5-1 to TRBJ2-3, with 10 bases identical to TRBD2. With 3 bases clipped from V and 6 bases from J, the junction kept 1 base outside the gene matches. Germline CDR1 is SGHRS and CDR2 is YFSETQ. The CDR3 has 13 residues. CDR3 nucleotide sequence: TGCGCCAGCAGCTATAGCGGGGGGGATACGCAGTATTTT. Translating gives CASSYSGGDTQYF.